The entry that follows covers one TCR beta chain sequence. This specimen belongs to a study of shared clonotypes between healthy human individuals. For sorted subsets, 150 to 200 ng DNA per replicate equaled roughly 30,000 T cell genomes. Profiled with immunoSEQ multiplex PCR; TCRdb holds only in-frame clones, not every one. The sample has roughly 2.2 million clones, roughly 93% seen once; the top ten hold approximately 0.4%. The receptor comes from a man between 18 and 35 years old in good health. Some clones in this sample may be carry-over from other donors' samples. Sample: naive CD4+ T cells from PBMCs. Subset noted: CD45RA+ positively selected.

As DNA, the CDR3 is TGTGCCAGCAGCTTGAACCTGCCAACTAGCGTAAGAGATACGCAGTATTTT. Protein product: CASSLNLPTSVRDTQYF. This rearrangement joins TRBV7-6 to TRBJ2-3; 7 nucleotides match TRBD2. This CDR3 has 17 residues. V trimming: 3 bases; J trimming: 5 bases; junction bases outside the gene matches: 14. The V gene's germline CDR1 is SGHVS and CDR2 FNYEAQ.